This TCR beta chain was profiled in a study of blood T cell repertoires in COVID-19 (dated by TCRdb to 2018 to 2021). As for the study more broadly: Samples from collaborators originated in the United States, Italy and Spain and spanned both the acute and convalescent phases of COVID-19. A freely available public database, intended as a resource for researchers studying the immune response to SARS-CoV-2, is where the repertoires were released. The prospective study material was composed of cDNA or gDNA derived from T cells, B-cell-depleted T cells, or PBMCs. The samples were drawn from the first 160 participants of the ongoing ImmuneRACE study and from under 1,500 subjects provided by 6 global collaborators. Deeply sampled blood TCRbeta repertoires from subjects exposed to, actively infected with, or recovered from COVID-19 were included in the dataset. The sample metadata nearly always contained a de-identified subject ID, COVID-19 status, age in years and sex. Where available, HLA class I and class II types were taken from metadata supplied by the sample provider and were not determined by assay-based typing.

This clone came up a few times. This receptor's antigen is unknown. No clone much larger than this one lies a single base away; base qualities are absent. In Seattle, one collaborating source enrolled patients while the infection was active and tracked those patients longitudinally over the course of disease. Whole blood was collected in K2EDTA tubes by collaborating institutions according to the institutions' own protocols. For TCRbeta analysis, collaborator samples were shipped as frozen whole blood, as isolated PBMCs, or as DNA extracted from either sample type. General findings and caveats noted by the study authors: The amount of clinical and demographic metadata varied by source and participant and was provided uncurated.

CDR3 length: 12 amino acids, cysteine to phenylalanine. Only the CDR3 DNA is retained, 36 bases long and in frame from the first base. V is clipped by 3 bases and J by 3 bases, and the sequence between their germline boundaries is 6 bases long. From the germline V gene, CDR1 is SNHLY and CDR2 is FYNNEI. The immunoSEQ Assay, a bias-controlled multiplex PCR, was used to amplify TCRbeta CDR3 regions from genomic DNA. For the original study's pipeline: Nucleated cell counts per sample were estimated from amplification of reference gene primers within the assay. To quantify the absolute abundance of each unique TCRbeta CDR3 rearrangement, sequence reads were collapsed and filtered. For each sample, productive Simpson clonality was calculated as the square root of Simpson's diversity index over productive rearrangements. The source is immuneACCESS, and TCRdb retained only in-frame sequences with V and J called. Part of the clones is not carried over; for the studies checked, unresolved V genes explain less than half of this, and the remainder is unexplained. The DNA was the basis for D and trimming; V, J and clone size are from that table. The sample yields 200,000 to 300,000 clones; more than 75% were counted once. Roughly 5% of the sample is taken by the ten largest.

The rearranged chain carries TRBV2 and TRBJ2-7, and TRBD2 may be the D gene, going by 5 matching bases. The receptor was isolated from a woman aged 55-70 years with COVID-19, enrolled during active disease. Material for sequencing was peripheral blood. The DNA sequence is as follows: TGTGCCAGCAGTGAGACTAACTACGAGCAGTACTTC. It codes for CASSETNYEQYF.